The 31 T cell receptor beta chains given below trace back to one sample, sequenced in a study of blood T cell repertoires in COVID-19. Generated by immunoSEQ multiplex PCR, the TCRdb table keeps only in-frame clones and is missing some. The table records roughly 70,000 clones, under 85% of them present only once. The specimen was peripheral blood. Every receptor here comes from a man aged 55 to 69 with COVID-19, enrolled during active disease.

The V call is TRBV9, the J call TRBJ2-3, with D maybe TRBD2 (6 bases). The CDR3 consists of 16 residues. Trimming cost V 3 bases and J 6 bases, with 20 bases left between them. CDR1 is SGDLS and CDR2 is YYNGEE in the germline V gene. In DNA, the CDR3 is TGTGCCAGCAGCGAGGAGGTCGGTCTAGCGACCGATACGCAGTATTTT. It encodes CASSEEVGLATDTQYF.

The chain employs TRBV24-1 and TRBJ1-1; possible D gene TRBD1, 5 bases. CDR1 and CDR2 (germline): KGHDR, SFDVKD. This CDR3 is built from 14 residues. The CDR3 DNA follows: TGTGCGGGGGGGATTGGGAGGAAAAGCACTGAAGCTTTCTTT. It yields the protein CAGGIGRKSTEAFF.

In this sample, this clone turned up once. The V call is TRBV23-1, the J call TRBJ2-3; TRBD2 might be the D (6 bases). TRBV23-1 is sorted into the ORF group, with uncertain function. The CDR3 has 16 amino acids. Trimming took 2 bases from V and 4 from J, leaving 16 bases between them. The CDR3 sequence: CASSQPTRVPADTQYF. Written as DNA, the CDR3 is TGCGCCAGCAGTCAACCGACTAGGGTGCCGGCAGATACGCAGTATTTT.

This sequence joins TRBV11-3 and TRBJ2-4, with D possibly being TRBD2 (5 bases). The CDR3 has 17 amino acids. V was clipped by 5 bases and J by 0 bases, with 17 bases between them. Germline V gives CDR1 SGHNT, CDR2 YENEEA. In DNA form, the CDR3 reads TGTGCCAGCAGCCCGCCCCGAGGGCCGCTAGCCAAAAACATTCAGTACTTC. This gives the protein CASSPPRGPLAKNIQYF.

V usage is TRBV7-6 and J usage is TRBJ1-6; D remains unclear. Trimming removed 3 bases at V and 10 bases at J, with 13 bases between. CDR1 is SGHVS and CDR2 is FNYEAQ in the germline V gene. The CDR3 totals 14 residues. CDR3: CASSFVEGNSPLHF. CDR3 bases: TGTGCCAGCAGCTTCGTGGAGGGCAACTCACCCCTCCACTTT.

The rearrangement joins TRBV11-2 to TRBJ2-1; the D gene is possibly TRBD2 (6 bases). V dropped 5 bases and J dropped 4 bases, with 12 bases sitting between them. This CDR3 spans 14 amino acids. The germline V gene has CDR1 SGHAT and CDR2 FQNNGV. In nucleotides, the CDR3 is TGTGCCAGCAGCCGGAGACTAGGGTACAATGAGCAGTTCTTC. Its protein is CASSRRLGYNEQFF.

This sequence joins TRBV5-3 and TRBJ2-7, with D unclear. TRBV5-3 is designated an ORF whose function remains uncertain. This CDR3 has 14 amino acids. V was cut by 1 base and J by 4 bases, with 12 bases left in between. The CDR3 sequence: CARSLYLAVYEQYF. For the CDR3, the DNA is TGTGCCAGAAGCTTGTACTTAGCAGTATACGAGCAGTACTTC.

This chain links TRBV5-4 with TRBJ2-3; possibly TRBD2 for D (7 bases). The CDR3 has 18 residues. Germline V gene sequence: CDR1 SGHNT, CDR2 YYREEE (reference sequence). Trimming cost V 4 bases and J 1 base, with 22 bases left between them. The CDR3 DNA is TGTGCCAGCAGCCGGGAGTTTGGGGGGGCGGTTGGCACAGATACGCAGTATTTT. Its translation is CASSREFGGAVGTDTQYF.

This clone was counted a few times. The CDR3 here is CASSESSGSYEQYF. The CDR3 DNA sequence: TGCGCCAGCAGTGAGTCGAGCGGCTCCTACGAGCAGTACTTC. This chain connects TRBV10-1 to TRBJ2-7; D perhaps matches TRBD2 (5 bases). Germline CDR1 reads WNHNN; CDR2 reads SYGVQD (reference sequence). Trimming took off 0 bases at V and 0 bases at J, with 6 bases between the two ends. This CDR3 is built from 14 residues.

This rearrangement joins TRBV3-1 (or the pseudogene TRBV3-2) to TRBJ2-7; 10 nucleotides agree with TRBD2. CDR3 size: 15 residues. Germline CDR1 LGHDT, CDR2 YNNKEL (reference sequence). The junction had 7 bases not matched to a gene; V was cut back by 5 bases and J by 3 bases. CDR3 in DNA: TGTGCCAGCAGCTATCTAGCGGGAGCCTTCTACGAGCAGTACTTC. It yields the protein CASSYLAGAFYEQYF.

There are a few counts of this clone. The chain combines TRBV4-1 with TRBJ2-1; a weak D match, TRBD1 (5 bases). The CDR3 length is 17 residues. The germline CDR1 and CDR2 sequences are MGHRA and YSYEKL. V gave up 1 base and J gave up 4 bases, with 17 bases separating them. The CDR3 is CASSQVGSRQQYNEQFF. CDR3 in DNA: TGCGCCAGCAGCCAAGTAGGGTCGAGACAGCAGTACAATGAGCAGTTCTTC.

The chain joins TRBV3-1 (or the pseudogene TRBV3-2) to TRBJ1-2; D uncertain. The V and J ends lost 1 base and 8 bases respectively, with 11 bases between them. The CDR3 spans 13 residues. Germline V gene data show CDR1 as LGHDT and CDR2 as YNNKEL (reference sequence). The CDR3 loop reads CASSQVSAGGYTF. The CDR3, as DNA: TGTGCCAGCAGCCAAGTGTCTGCGGGGGGCTACACCTTC.

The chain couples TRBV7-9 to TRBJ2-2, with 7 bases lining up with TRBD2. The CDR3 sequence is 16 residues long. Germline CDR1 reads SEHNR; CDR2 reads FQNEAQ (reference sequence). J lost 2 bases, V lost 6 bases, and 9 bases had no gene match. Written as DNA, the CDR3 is TGTGCCAGCAGGCCCATTCTAGCGGCCAACACCGGGGAGCTGTTTTTT. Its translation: CASRPILAANTGELFF.

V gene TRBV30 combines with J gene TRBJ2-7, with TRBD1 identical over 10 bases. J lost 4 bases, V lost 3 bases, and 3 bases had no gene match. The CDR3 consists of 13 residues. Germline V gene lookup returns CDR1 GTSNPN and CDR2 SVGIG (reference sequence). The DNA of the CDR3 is TGTGCCTGGAGCCGGGACAGGGGTTACGAGCAGTACTTC. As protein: CAWSRDRGYEQYF.

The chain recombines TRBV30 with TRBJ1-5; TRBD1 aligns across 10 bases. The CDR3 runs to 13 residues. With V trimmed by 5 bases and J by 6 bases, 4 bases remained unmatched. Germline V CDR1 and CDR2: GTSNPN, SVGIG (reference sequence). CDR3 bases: TGTGCCTGGGGGACAGGGGACCGTCAGCCCCAGCATTTT. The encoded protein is CAWGTGDRQPQHF.

The CDR3 reads CASREDRDTEAFF. The CDR3 DNA sequence: TGTGCCAGCAGGGAGGACAGGGACACTGAAGCTTTCTTT. J is TRBJ1-1 and V is TRBV6-5; 8 bases map to TRBD1. The CDR3 loop spans 13 amino acids. The germline V gene has CDR1 MNHEY and CDR2 SVGAGI. V shed 6 bases and J 3 bases; nucleotides not matched to a gene: 3.

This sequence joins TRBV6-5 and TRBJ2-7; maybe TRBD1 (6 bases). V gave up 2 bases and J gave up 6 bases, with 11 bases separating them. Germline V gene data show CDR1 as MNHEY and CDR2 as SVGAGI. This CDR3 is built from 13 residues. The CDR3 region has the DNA TGTGCCAGCAGTTACAACAGGGATAGCGAGCAGTACTTC. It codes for CASSYNRDSEQYF.

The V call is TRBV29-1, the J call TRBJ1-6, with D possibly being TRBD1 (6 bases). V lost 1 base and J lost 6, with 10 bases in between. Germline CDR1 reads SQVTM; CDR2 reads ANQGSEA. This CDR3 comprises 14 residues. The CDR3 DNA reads TGCAGCGTTGAAGGGGACACGGTTAATTCACCCCTCCACTTT. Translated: CSVEGDTVNSPLHF. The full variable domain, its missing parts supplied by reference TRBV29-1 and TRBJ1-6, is SAVISQKPSRDICQRGTSLTIQCQVDSQVTMMFWYRQQPGQSLTLIATANQGSEATYESGFVIDKFPISRPNLTFSTLTVSNMSPEDSSIYLCSVEGDTVNSPLHFGNGTRLTVT.

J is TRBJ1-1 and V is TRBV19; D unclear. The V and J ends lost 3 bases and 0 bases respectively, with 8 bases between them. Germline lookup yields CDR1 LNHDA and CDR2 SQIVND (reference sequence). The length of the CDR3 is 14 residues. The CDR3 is CASSITGVNTEAFF. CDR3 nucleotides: TGTGCCAGTAGTATTACCGGGGTGAACACTGAAGCTTTCTTT.

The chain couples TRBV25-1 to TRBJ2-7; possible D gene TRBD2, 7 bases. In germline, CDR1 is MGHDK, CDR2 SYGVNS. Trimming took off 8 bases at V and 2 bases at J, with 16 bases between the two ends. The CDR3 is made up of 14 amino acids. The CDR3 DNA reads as TGTGCCAGCGACGGGGGGCCCTATCCCTACGAGCAGTACTTC. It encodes CASDGGPYPYEQYF.

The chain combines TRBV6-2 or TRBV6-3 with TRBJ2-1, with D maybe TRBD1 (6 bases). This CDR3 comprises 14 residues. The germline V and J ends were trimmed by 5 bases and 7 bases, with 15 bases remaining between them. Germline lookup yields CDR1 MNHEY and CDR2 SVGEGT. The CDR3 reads CASSDRTERNEQFF. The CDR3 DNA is TGTGCCAGCAGTGACAGGACAGAGAGAAATGAGCAGTTCTTC.

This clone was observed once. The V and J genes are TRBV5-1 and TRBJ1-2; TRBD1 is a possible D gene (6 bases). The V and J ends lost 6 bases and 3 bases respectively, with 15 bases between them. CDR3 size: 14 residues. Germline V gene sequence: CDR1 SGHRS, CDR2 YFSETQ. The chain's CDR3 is CASKPQGLDYGYTF. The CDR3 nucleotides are TGCGCCAGCAAACCCCAGGGGCTCGACTATGGCTACACCTTC.

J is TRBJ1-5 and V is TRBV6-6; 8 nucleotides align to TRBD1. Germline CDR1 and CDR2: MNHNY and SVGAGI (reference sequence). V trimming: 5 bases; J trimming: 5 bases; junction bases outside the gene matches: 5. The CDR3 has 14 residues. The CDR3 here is CASSPTGGDQPQHF. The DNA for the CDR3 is TGTGCCAGCAGTCCAACAGGGGGAGATCAGCCCCAGCATTTT.

The CDR3 coding sequence is TGTGCCAGCAGCTTGGCCTATATGGATACGCAGTATTTT. Protein: CASSLAYMDTQYF. The chain uses TRBV5-6 and TRBJ2-3, with D hard to call. Looked up from germline, CDR1 is SGHDT and CDR2 is YYEEEE. Trimming took off 0 bases at V and 6 bases at J, with 8 bases between the two ends. The CDR3 extends over 13 amino acids. The whole variable domain, remainder taken from reference TRBV5-6 and TRBJ2-3, is DAGVTQSPTHLIKTRGQQVTLRCSPKSGHDTVSWYQQALGQGPQFIFQYYEEEERQRGNFPDRFSGHQFPNYSSELNVNALLLGDSALYLCASSLAYMDTQYFGPGTRLTVL.

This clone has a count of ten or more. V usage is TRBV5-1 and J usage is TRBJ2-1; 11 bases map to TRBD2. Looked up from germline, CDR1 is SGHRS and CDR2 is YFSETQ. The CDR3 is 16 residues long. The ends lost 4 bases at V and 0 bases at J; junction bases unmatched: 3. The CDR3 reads CASSTSGGSSYNEQFF. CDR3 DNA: TGCGCCAGCAGCACTAGCGGGGGAAGCTCCTACAATGAGCAGTTCTTC.

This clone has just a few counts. CDR3 in DNA: TGTGCCAGCAGCCAGGGAAACCAAGAGACCCAGTACTTC. Its protein is CASSQGNQETQYF. The chain uses TRBV7-3 and TRBJ2-5; TRBD1 is a possible D gene (5 bases). The germline V gene has CDR1 SGHTA and CDR2 FQGTGA. The CDR3 consists of 13 residues. V was pared by 5 bases and J by 0 bases, with 7 bases between. Looking up the rest from reference TRBV7-3 and TRBJ2-5 gives the full variable domain: GAGVSQTPSNKVTEKGKYVELRCDPISGHTALYWYRQSLGQGPEFLIYFQGTGAADDSGLPNDRFFAVRPEGSVSTLKIQRTERGDSAVYLCASSQGNQETQYFGPGTRLLVL.

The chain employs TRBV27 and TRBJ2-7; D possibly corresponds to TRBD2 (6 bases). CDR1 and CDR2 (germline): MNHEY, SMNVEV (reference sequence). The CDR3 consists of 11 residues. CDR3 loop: CARDCSYEQYF. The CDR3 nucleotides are TGTGCACGGGACTGCTCCTACGAGCAGTACTTC.

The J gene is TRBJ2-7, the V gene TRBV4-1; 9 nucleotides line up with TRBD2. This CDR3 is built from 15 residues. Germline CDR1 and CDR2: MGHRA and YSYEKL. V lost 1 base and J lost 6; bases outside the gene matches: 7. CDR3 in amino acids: CASSQGLAGSGEQYF. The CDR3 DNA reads TGCGCCAGCAGCCAAGGGCTAGCGGGAAGTGGCGAGCAGTACTTC.

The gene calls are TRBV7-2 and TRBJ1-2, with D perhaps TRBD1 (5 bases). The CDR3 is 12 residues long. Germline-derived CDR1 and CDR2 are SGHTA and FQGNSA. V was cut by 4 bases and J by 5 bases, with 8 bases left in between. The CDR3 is CASSYRQYGYTF. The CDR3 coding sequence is TGTGCCAGCAGCTACCGACAGTATGGCTACACCTTC.

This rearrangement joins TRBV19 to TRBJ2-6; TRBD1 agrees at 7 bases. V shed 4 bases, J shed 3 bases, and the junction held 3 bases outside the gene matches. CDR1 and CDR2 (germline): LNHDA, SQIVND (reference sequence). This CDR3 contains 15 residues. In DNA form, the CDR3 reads TGTGCCAGTAGTAACAGGGGAGTTGGGGCCAACGTCCTGACTTTC. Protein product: CASSNRGVGANVLTF.

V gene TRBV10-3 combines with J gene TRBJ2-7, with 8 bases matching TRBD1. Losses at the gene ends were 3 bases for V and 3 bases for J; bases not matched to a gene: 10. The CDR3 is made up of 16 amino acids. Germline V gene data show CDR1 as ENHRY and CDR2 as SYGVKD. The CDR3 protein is CAISETRQGMNYEQYF. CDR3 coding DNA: TGTGCCATCAGTGAAACTCGACAGGGGATGAACTACGAGCAGTACTTC.